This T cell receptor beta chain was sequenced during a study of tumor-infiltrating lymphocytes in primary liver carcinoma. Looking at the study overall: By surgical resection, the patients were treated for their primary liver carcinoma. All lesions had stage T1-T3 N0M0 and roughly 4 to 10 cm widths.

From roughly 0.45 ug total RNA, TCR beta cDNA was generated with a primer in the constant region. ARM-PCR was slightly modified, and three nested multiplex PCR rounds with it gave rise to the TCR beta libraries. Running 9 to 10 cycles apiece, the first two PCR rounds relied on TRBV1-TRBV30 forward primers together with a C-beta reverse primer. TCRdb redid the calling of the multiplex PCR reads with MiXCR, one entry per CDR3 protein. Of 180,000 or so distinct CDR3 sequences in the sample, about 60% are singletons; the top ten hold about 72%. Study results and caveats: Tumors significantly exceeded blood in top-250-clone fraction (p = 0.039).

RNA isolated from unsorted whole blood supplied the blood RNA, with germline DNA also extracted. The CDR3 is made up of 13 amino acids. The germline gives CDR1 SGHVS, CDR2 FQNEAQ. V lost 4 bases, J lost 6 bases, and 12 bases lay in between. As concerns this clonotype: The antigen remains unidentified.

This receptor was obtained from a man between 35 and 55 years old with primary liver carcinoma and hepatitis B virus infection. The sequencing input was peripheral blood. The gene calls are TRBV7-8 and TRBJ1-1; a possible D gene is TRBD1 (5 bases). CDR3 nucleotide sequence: TGTGCCAGCAGCTCGGCGGGGGAGGCTGAAGCTTTCTTT. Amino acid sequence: CASSSAGEAEAFF.